This T cell receptor (beta chain) was sequenced during a study of T cells after yellow fever vaccination. This clonotype was detected many times. The study made its TCR cDNA through 5'RACE template switching. That step introduced a universal primer site along with UMIs. Via MiXCR, TCRdb re-called the 5' RACE reads, giving one row per CDR3 protein. Here the sample spans around 4,800 distinct CDR3 sequences, under 10% being singletons. Germline CDR1 and CDR2: SGHNT and YYREEE (reference sequence). This CDR3 spans 13 amino acids. V shed 3 bases and J shed 1 base, with 8 bases lying between them. This sequence joins TRBV5-4 and TRBJ2-7; D is ambiguous. This clonotype originated in a man aged 25 to 45 who received the YFV17D yellow fever vaccine. The source was PBMCs, either bulk or a sorted T-cell subset (CD4+, CD8+, memory, or dextramer-sorted; not recorded which), collected 15 days after the yellow fever booster vaccination. The CDR3: CASSSGDSYEQYF. The CDR3, as DNA: TGTGCCAGCAGCTCCGGTGATTCCTACGAGCAGTACTTC. The complete variable domain, with remaining parts taken from reference TRBV5-4 and TRBJ2-7, reads ETGVTQSPTHLIKTRGQQVTLRCSSQSGHNTVSWYQQALGQGPQFIFQYYREEENGRGNFPPRFSGLQFPNYSSELNVNALELDDSALYLCASSSGDSYEQYFGPGTRLTVT.